This T cell receptor beta chain stems from a study of T cells in Graves' hyperthyroidism and ophthalmopathy. Turning to the study itself: Prior to any treatment, at the point of initial diagnosis, peripheral blood was collected.

Note on this clonotype: Its antigen is undetermined.

Patients with ophthalmopathy all had a Clinical Activity Score of at least 3, a NOSPECS grade of at least 4 and duration under 3 months. PBMCs were sourced from approximately 9.3 ml fresh peripheral blood. Per germline, CDR1 SQVTM and CDR2 ANQGSEA. J gave up 9 bases and V 3 bases, and 12 bases lay outside the gene matches. This CDR3 comprises 15 residues. Amplification of TCR beta CDR3 regions used RNA as the template. TCR CDR3 underwent first-round RT-PCR with the HTBI primer set. TCRdb reprocessed the multiplex PCR reads with MiXCR, giving one entry per CDR3 protein. The sample holds 350,000 to 450,000 distinct CDR3 sequences, 11% to 15% seen once. Study-level points and caveats: The model foresaw ophthalmopathy a median roughly 6 months prior to onset.

The source is a man aged 50 to 59 with Graves' ophthalmopathy. Sequenced: blood. This chain connects TRBV29-1 to TRBJ2-1; 9 nucleotides line up with TRBD2. The CDR3 nucleotides read TGCAGCGTTGATACGCCCGGGACTAGCTCTTCTGAGCAGTTCTTC. It specifies CSVDTPGTSSSEQFF.